This T cell receptor (beta chain) originates from a study of shared clonotypes between healthy human individuals. Germline lookup yields CDR1 SGHRS and CDR2 YFSETQ. The CDR3 length is 14 residues. Trimming took 5 bases from V and 4 from J, leaving 15 bases between them. The method was immunoSEQ multiplex PCR; TCRdb's version includes in-frame clones alone and lacks a portion of them. The sample lists 800,000 to 1,200,000 clones, around 78% occurring once. The chain uses TRBV5-1 and TRBJ1-1; TRBD1 might be the D (6 bases). Sequenced sample: memory CD4+ T cells from PBMCs. Sample subset: CD45RA-negative fraction. The sequence was obtained from a man between 18 and 35 years old in good health. Some clones in this sample may be carry-over from other donors' samples. The chain's CDR3 is CASRLGAGATEAFF. In DNA form, the CDR3 reads TGCGCCAGCAGACTCGGGGCAGGGGCCACTGAAGCTTTCTTT. Based on the CDR3 plus reference TRBV5-1 and TRBJ1-1, the full variable domain is KAGVTQTPRYLIKTRGQQVTLSCSPISGHRSVSWYQQTPGQGLQFLFEYFSETQRNKGNFPGRFSGRQFSNSRSEMNVSTLELGDSALYLCASRLGAGATEAFFGQGTRLTVV.